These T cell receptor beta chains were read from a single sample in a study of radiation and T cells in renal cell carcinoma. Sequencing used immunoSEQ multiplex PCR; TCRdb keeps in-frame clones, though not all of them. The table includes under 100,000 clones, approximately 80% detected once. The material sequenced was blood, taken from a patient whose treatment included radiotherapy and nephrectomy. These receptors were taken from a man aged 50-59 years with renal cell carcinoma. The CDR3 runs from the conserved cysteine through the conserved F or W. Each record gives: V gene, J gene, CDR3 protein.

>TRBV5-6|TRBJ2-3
CASSYADTQYF
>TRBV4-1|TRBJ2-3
CASSERTAGADTQYF
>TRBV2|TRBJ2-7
CASTRQGARYEQYF
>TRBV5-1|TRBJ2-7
CASSSGQTSLYEQYF
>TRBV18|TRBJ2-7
CASSPRGLANYEQYF
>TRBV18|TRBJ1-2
CASSQDRDYGYTF
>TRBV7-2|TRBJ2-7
CASSSPLAGGPHEQYF
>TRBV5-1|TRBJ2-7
CASSLVPIAAGSYEQYF
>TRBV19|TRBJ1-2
CASKDLTGLSYTF
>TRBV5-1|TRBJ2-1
CASSLMLGEGEQFF
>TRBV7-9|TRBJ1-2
CASSFPRDYGYTF
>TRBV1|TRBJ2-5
CTSSQVGTSEPQETQYF
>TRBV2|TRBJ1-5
CASSDVGRGNQPQHF
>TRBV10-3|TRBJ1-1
CAISETVNTEAFF
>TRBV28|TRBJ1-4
CASRFPGGEKLFF
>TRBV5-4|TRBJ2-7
CASSGTGTSGTPLYF
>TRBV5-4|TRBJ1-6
CASSLNRGNSPLHF
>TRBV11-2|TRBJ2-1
CASSLVLGFSYNEQFF
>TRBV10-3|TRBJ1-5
CAISDRDGRNQPQHF
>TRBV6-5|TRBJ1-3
CASTDRGYTIYF
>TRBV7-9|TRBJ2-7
CASSNRDRGLEQYF
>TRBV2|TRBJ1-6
CASSEEQSGSPLHF
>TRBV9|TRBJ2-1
CASSVANRDVHEQFF
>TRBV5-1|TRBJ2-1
CASSLLPSDNEQFF
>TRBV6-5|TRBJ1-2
CASRPLGGAYGYTF
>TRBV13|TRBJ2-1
CASSSPSGPLGGEQFF
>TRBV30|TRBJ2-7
CAWSVRGRTGIF
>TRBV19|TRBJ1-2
CASSIEKGGGGYGYTF